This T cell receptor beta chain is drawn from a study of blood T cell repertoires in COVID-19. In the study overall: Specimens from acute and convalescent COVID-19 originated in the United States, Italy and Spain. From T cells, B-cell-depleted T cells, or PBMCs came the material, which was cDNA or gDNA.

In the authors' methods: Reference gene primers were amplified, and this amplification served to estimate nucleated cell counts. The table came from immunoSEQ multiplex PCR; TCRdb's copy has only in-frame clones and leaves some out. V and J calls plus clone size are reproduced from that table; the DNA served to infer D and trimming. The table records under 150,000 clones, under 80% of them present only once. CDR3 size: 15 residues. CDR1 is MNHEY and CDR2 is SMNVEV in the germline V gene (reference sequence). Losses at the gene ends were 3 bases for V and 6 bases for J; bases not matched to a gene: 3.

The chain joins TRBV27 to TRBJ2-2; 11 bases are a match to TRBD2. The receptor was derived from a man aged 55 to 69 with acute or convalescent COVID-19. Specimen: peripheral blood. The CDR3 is CASSFWTSGSGELFF. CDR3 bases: TGTGCCAGCAGTTTTTGGACTAGCGGGTCCGGGGAGCTGTTTTTT.